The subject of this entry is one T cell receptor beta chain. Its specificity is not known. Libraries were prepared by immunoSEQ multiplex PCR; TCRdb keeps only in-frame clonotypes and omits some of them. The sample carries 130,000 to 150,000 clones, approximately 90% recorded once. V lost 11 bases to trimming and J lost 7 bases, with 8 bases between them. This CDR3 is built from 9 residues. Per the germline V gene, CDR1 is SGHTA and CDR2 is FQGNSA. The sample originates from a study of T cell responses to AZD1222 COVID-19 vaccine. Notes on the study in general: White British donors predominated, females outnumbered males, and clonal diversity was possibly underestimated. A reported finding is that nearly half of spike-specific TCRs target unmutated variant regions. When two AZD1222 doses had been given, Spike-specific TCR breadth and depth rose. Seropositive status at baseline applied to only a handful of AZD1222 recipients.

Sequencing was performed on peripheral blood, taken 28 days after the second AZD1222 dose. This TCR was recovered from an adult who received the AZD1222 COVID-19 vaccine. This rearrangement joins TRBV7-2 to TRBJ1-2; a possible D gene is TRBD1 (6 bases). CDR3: CASGAGYTF. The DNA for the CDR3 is TGTGCCTCGGGGGCTGGCTACACCTTC. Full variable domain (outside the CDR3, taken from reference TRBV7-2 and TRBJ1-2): GAGVSQSPSNKVTEKGKDVELRCDPISGHTALYWYRQSLGQGLEFLIYFQGNSAPDKSGLPSDRFSAERTGGSVSTLTIQRTQQEDSAVYLCASGAGYTFGSGTRLTVV.